This T cell receptor (beta chain) was profiled in a study of glioma-infiltrating T cells. Findings and limits, study-wide: Tissue-blood divergence was below expectation in non-neoplastic patients, above in gliomas.

Per the germline V gene, CDR1 is SNHLY and CDR2 is FYNNEI. This CDR3 has 13 amino acids. Between the trimmed V and J ends, which lost 4 bases and 4 bases, there was a span of 10 bases. TCR alpha and beta CDR3 regions were amplified from RNA using iRepertoire nested multiplex PCR. Via MiXCR, TCRdb re-called the multiplex PCR reads, giving one row per CDR3 protein. The sample shows over 100,000 distinct CDR3 sequences, 25% of them seen only once. This clonotype was recorded many times. Its antigen is undetermined. The TCR comes from a human donor with low-grade glioma or glioblastoma, undergoing nonglioma brain surgery, or in good health (not recorded which). The material sequenced was glioma tissue, nonneoplastic brain tissue, or PBMCs (not recorded which). The rearrangement uses TRBV2 and TRBJ1-1; no definite D call. DNA of the CDR3: TGTGCCAGCAGTGGCGGGAGGTTCACTGAAGCTTTCTTT. Translating gives CASSGGRFTEAFF.